Below, 17 T cell receptor beta chains from the same sample are listed, as sequenced in a study of cytomegalovirus exposure and HLA in healthy donors. The PCR was carried out with 60 Vbeta primers and 13 Jbeta primers. Profiled with immunoSEQ multiplex PCR; TCRdb holds only in-frame clones, not every one. The sample lists under 150,000 clones, about four fifths occurring once. The sequenced sample was PBMCs. These receptors were collected from a man in his forties or fifties in good health and CMV-seropositive.

This clone was detected only once. The CDR3 coding sequence is TGCGCCAGCAGCCTGTCTGGGACAGGGGGCCAGAATGGCTACACCTTC. As protein: CASSLSGTGGQNGYTF. This chain joins TRBV5-1 and TRBJ1-2; the match to TRBD1 covers 12 bases. This CDR3 has 16 residues. The V segment lost 4 bases and the J segment 6 bases; nucleotides outside the gene matches: 10. Germline CDR1 is SGHRS and CDR2 is YFSETQ.

J is TRBJ2-2 and V is TRBV9; 8 bases are a match to TRBD1. Germline values: CDR1 SGDLS, CDR2 YYNGEE. The V and J ends lost 0 bases and 1 base, in that order; junction bases with no gene match: 2. This CDR3 is built from 16 residues. This CDR3 is CASSVVGTGNTGELFF. CDR3 DNA: TGTGCCAGCAGCGTAGTGGGGACAGGGAACACCGGGGAGCTGTTTTTT.

This clone was picked up one time. DNA of the CDR3: TGTGCCTGGGGAGACCCTTCTCATAGCAATCAGCCCCAGCATTTT. Protein product: CAWGDPSHSNQPQHF. The rearrangement uses TRBV30 and TRBJ1-5; D call uncertain. Germline CDR1 reads GTSNPN; CDR2 reads SVGIG (reference sequence). The CDR3 is made up of 15 amino acids. Trimming cost V 5 bases and J 0 bases, with 14 bases left between them.

The chain joins TRBV9 to TRBJ1-3; TRBD1 might be the D (5 bases). V shed 0 bases and J shed 2 bases, with 15 bases lying between them. The germline gives CDR1 SGDLS, CDR2 YYNGEE. This CDR3 comprises 17 residues. The CDR3 sequence is CASSVEGRVRPGNTIYF. DNA of the CDR3: TGTGCCAGCAGCGTAGAGGGCAGGGTACGTCCTGGAAACACCATATATTTT.

V and J are TRBV4-2 and TRBJ1-2, with 9 positions matching TRBD1. Per the germline V gene, CDR1 is LGHNA and CDR2 is YNFKEQ. Losses at the gene ends were 4 bases for V and 4 bases for J; bases not matched to a gene: 10. The CDR3 has 16 amino acids. The CDR3 sequence: CASSPAGTGLVYGYTF. The CDR3 nucleotides are TGTGCCAGCAGCCCCGCCGGGACAGGGCTTGTCTATGGCTACACCTTC.

This chain uses TRBV7-8 with TRBJ2-5; D gene unclear. The CDR3 spans 13 residues. Germline V gene sequence: CDR1 SGHVS, CDR2 FQNEAQ. V lost 1 base and J lost 4, with 7 bases in between. CDR3 sequence reads: CASSLVQRETQYF. In nucleotides, the CDR3 is TGTGCCAGCAGCTTAGTCCAGCGAGAGACCCAGTACTTC.

The genes are TRBV9 and TRBJ1-5; 9 bases fit TRBD1. Germline CDR1 and CDR2: SGDLS and YYNGEE. V lost 5 bases to trimming and J lost 7 bases; unmatched junction nucleotides: 7. The length of the CDR3 is 14 residues. In DNA, the CDR3 is TGTGCCAGCAGTGGGACAGGGAAAGGCCAGCCCCAGCATTTT. Protein product: CASSGTGKGQPQHF. Using reference TRBV9 and TRBJ1-5 for the parts outside the CDR3, the full variable domain is DSGVTQTPKHLITATGQRVTLRCSPRSGDLSVYWYQQSLDQGLQFLIQYYNGEERAKGNILERFSAQQFPDLHSELNLSSLELGDSALYFCASSGTGKGQPQHFGDGTRLSIL.

V usage is TRBV19 and J usage is TRBJ1-2; D perhaps matches TRBD1 (6 bases). There are 13 residues in the CDR3. The germline CDR1 and CDR2 sequences are LNHDA and SQIVND (reference sequence). With 6 bases removed from V and 3 bases from J, the gap between germline ends came to 11 bases. The CDR3 loop is CASRRQADYGYTF. The CDR3 DNA reads as TGTGCCAGTAGAAGACAGGCAGACTATGGCTACACCTTC.

V gene TRBV28 combines with J gene TRBJ1-1; D may be TRBD1 (5 bases). The CDR3 is 13 amino acids. Looked up from germline, CDR1 is MDHEN and CDR2 is SYDVKM. Trimming took 10 bases from V and 1 from J, leaving 13 bases between them. The CDR3 sequence: CANSQGTNTEAFF. The CDR3 region has the DNA TGTGCCAACAGCCAGGGAACGAACACTGAAGCTTTCTTT.

This chain links TRBV5-1 with TRBJ2-5; 9 bases map to TRBD2. The germline CDR1 and CDR2 sequences are SGHRS and YFSETQ. The V and J ends lost 0 bases and 7 bases, in that order; junction bases with no gene match: 16. The CDR3 is 18 residues long. CDR3 in DNA: TGCGCCAGCAGCTTGGCTTCGCTTCTGCGGGGGGGCGAGGGGACCCAGTACTTC. This gives the protein CASSLASLLRGGEGTQYF. Complete variable domain (other parts from reference TRBV5-1 and TRBJ2-5): KAGVTQTPRYLIKTRGQQVTLSCSPISGHRSVSWYQQTPGQGLQFLFEYFSETQRNKGNFPGRFSGRQFSNSRSEMNVSTLELGDSALYLCASSLASLLRGGEGTQYFGPGTRLLVL.

This clone was seen a single time. The rearrangement joins TRBV4-1 to TRBJ1-4; no reliable D call. CDR1 is MGHRA, CDR2 YSYEKL, per germline. Trimming shortened V by 1 base and J by 3 bases, and 6 bases separated the two germline ends. CDR3 length: 14 residues. CDR3 protein: CASSQAGANEKLFF. The CDR3 bases are TGCGCCAGCAGCCAAGCTGGAGCTAATGAAAAACTGTTTTTT.

The gene calls are TRBV2 and TRBJ2-5; D not certain. Germline V gene lookup returns CDR1 SNHLY and CDR2 FYNNEI. The length of the CDR3 is 13 residues. Trimming removed 8 bases from V and 2 bases from J, with 12 bases in between. The CDR3 coding sequence is TGTGCCAGCGCTCGCCCGCTACAAGAGACCCAGTACTTC. As protein: CASARPLQETQYF.

This clone is a singleton in its sample. This chain uses TRBV7-3 with TRBJ2-1, with D perhaps TRBD2 (5 bases). The CDR3 loop spans 13 amino acids. The V end was cut by 6 bases, the J end by 7 bases, with 13 bases between. From germline, CDR1 is SGHTA and CDR2 FQGTGA. The CDR3 nucleotides read TGTGCCAGCAGTCTTGATCCGGGGAATGAGCAGTTCTTC. Its protein product is CASSLDPGNEQFF.

This clone was picked up a small number of times. This chain uses TRBV7-8 with TRBJ1-5; D ambiguous. Germline CDR1 is SGHVS and CDR2 is FQNEAQ. CDR3 length equals 15 residues. V was pared by 5 bases and J by 5 bases, with 16 bases between. The CDR3 protein is CASSLVTGKDQPQHF. The CDR3, as DNA: TGTGCCAGCAGCCTGGTTACGGGGAAGGATCAGCCCCAGCATTTT.

The chain recombines TRBV30 with TRBJ2-5, with a weak D call TRBD1 (8 bases). The CDR3 totals 16 residues. Trimming removed 2 bases from V and 9 bases from J, with 25 bases in between. Germline assignment: CDR1 GTSNPN and CDR2 SVGIG (reference sequence). Written as DNA, the CDR3 is TGTGCCTGGAGTCCCGCGACAGGGGAGGGGTTGGTGGCCCAGTACTTC. Protein: CAWSPATGEGLVAQYF.

This clone was detected once. The V call is TRBV11-3, the J call TRBJ1-1; D perhaps matches TRBD1 (6 bases). The V gene's germline CDR1 is SGHNT and CDR2 YENEEA. The CDR3 sequence is 13 residues long. The CDR3 nucleotides read TGTGCTGAGACTCAGGGGCAGGGAGCTGAAGCTTTCTTT. It encodes CAETQGQGAEAFF. The full variable domain, with the rest looked up from reference TRBV11-3 and TRBJ1-1, is EAGVVQSPRYKIIEKKQPVAFWCNPISGHNTLYWYLQNLGQGPELLIRYENEEAVDDSQLPKDRFSAERLKGVDSTLKIQPAELGDSAVYLCAETQGQGAEAFFGQGTRLTVV.

This chain joins TRBV11-2 and TRBJ1-2; 7 bases map to TRBD1. CDR1 SGHAT and CDR2 FQNNGV come from the germline V gene. This CDR3 contains 13 residues. V shed 5 bases, J shed 4 bases, and the junction held 4 bases outside the gene matches. The DNA of the CDR3 is TGTGCCAGCAGCGCGACAGGGATCTATGGCTACACCTTC. Translated: CASSATGIYGYTF.